This T cell receptor beta chain was observed in a study of blood T cell repertoires in COVID-19. Overall study context: Samples taken during acute and convalescent COVID-19 were collected in the United States, Italy and Spain. T cells, B-cell-depleted T cells, or PBMCs provided the cDNA or gDNA that served as material.

Study processing details: Using reference gene primer amplification, nucleated cell counts were estimated. Only in-frame clones appear in the TCRdb table, and some are missing; sequencing was by immunoSEQ multiplex PCR. V, J and clone size are those of that table, while D and trimming were read from the DNA. The sample lists fewer than 200,000 clones, 70% to 90% occurring once. The CDR3 is made up of 15 amino acids. V lost 6 bases to trimming and J lost 0 bases; unmatched junction nucleotides: 8. Looked up from germline, CDR1 is DFQATT and CDR2 is SNEGSKA (reference sequence). The sample holds many counts of this clone. A Seattle source enrolled patients during active infection and followed them longitudinally.

Material for sequencing was peripheral blood. The clonotype comes from a woman older than 75 with COVID-19, enrolled during active disease. The chain has TRBV20-1 and TRBJ2-1; TRBD2 matches 7 bases. This CDR3 reads CSASSGSSSYNEQFF. CDR3 nucleotides: TGCAGTGCGAGTAGCGGGTCAAGCTCCTACAATGAGCAGTTCTTC.